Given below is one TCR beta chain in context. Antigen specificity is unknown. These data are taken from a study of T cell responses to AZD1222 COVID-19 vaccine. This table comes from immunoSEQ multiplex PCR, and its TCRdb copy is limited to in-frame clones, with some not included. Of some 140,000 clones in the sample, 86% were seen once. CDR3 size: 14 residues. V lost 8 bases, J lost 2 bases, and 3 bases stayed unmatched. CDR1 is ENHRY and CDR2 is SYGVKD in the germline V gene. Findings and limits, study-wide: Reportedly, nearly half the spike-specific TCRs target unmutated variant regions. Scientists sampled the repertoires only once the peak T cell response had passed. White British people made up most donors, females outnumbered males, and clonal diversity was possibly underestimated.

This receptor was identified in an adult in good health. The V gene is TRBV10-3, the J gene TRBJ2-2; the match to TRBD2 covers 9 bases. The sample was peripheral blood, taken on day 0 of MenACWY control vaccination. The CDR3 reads CAISGLANTGELFF. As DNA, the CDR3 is TGTGCCATCTCGGGACTAGCTAACACCGGGGAGCTGTTTTTT.